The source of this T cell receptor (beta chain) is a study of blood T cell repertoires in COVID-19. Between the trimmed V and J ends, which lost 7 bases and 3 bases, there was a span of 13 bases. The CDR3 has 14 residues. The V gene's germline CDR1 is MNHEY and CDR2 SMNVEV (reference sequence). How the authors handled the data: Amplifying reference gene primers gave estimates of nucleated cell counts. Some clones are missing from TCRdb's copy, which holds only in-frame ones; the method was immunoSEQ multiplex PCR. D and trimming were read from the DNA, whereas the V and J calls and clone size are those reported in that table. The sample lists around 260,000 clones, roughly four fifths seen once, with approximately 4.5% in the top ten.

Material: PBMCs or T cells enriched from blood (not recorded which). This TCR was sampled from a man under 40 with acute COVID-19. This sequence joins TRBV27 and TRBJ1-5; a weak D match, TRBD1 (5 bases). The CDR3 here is CASKGSQANQPQHF. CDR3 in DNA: TGTGCCAGCAAGGGGTCACAGGCCAATCAGCCCCAGCATTTT.